The subject of this entry is one T cell receptor (beta chain). These data belong to a study of Tregs in tolerant kidney transplant recipients. CD4+CD25+CD127- Tregs, CD4+CD25- non-Tregs, CD4 and CD8 cells were sorted. Thawed PBMCs were rested overnight at 37°C with roughly 200 IU/ml IL-2 before regulatory T cell sorting. Germline V CDR1 and CDR2: GTSNPN, SVGIG (reference sequence). Trimming left V 1 base short and J 4 bases short, with 8 bases between. The CDR3 length is 13 residues. Assay used: immunoSEQ multiplex PCR; TCRdb lists only in-frame clones, some missing. The profile covers about 46,000 clones, with about 89% appearing a single time and about 0.63% taken by the ten largest.

The clonotype comes from a human donor in good health. The sample comprised Tregs from blood. The rearrangement uses TRBV30 and TRBJ1-5; D not resolved. Here the CDR3 reads CAWSGQSNQPQHF. CDR3 DNA sequence: TGTGCCTGGAGTGGCCAGTCTAATCAGCCCCAGCATTTT. Full variable domain (outside the CDR3, taken from reference TRBV30 and TRBJ1-5): SQTIHQWPATLVQPVGSPLSLECTVEGTSNPNLYWYRQAAGRGLQLLFYSVGIGQISSEVPQNLSASRPQDRQFILSSKKLLLSDSGFYLCAWSGQSNQPQHFGDGTRLSIL.